These T cell receptor beta chains were read from a single sample in a study of CD8 T cells in Susac syndrome. TCRdb recomputed calls from the immunoSEQ multiplex PCR reads with MiXCR, one row per CDR3 protein. Altogether a few hundred thousand distinct CDR3 sequences are present, roughly nine tenths being singletons, with the ten largest covering less than 0.15%. Sequenced: CD8+ T cells from PBMCs. The receptors shown here come from a human donor with multiple sclerosis. The CDR3 runs from the conserved cysteine through the conserved F or W. A D gene is named only where the DNA matches it firmly. Only some rows state a clone size, as once, few, many or a class for expanded clones.

j_call	v_call	clone_size	d_call	cdr3_aa	cdr3_nt
TRBJ2-3	TRBV5-4	-	-	CASSFKGAQADTQYF	TGTGCCAGCAGCTTCAAAGGGGCGCAAGCAGATACGCAGTATTTT
TRBJ1-1	TRBV3-1	-	TRBD1	CASRRQGATEAFF	TGTGCCAGCAGGCGACAGGGGGCAACTGAAGCTTTCTTT
TRBJ2-1	TRBV5-1	-	-	CASSSGQEGNEQFF	TGCGCCAGCAGTTCCGGACAGGAGGGGAATGAGCAGTTCTTC
TRBJ2-1	TRBV2	-	TRBD2	CASRTTSGGGNEQFF	TGTGCCAGCAGAACGACTAGCGGGGGTGGGAATGAGCAGTTCTTC
TRBJ2-7	TRBV7-2	-	-	CASSLADPAYEQYF	TGTGCCAGCAGCTTAGCCGACCCAGCCTACGAGCAGTACTTC
TRBJ2-7	TRBV19	-	-	CASSPILTGYEQYF	TGTGCCAGTAGTCCAATTCTAACAGGCTACGAGCAGTACTTC
TRBJ2-5	TRBV27	-	-	CASSLSNGRDWETQYF	TGTGCCAGCAGTTTATCGAACGGCAGGGATTGGGAGACCCAGTACTTC
TRBJ1-5	TRBV27	-	-	CASKIRGGNQPQHF	TGTGCCAGCAAGATTCGGGGTGGCAATCAGCCCCAGCATTTT
TRBJ2-7	TRBV4-3	few	TRBD2	CASSQDWSGGGRDEQYF	TGCGCCAGCAGCCAAGATTGGAGTGGCGGCGGGAGGGACGAGCAGTACTTC
TRBJ1-2	TRBV27	-	-	CASRAFYGYTF	TGTGCCAGCAGGGCCTTCTATGGCTACACCTTC
TRBJ2-7	TRBV7-9	-	-	CASSLGQAVGYEQYF	TGTGCCAGCAGCTTAGGGCAGGCCGTTGGATACGAGCAGTACTTC
TRBJ1-2	TRBV24-1	once	-	CATSDYRDGKNYGYTF	TGTGCCACCAGTGATTACCGGGACGGAAAAAACTATGGCTACACCTTC
TRBJ1-5	TRBV9	-	-	CASSADPTGGQPQHF	TGTGCCAGCAGCGCCGACCCGACAGGCGGTCAGCCCCAGCATTTT
TRBJ1-2	TRBV5-1	-	-	CASSLDWDFYGYTF	TGCGCCAGCAGCTTGGATTGGGACTTCTATGGCTACACCTTC
TRBJ2-1	TRBV5-6	-	-	CASSLIGNGNEQFF	TGTGCCAGCAGCTTGATAGGGAACGGCAATGAGCAGTTCTTC
TRBJ1-2	TRBV20-1	-	TRBD1	CSAFPPGQGAEGYTF	TGCAGTGCTTTTCCTCCGGGACAGGGGGCCGAGGGCTACACCTTC
TRBJ2-7	TRBV6-6	-	-	CASSYAPHQGIYEQYF	TGTGCCAGCAGTTACGCCCCTCATCAGGGAATTTACGAGCAGTACTTC
TRBJ1-1	TRBV29-1	-	TRBD1	CSVLSAGQRLHTEAFF	TGCAGCGTCTTATCCGCGGGACAGAGACTCCACACTGAAGCTTTCTTT
TRBJ2-1	TRBV5-4	-	TRBD2	CASSLLSGGWSYNEQFF	TGTGCCAGCAGCTTGTTGAGCGGGGGGTGGTCCTACAATGAGCAGTTCTTC
TRBJ2-5	TRBV13	-	TRBD2	CASSFSGGQYQETQYF	TGTGCCAGCAGTTTTAGCGGGGGCCAGTACCAAGAGACCCAGTACTTC
TRBJ1-2	TRBV7-3	-	-	CASRPGTDPYGYTF	TGTGCCAGCAGACCCGGGACGGACCCCTATGGCTACACCTTC
TRBJ1-2	TRBV29-1	-	-	CSVEALSEGYTF	TGCAGCGTTGAAGCCTTGTCCGAAGGCTACACCTTC
TRBJ1-1	TRBV7-9	-	-	CASSLMQGTMNTEAFF	TGTGCCAGCAGCTTAATGCAGGGTACTATGAACACTGAAGCTTTCTTT
TRBJ2-7	TRBV12-3/TRBV12-4	once	-	CASSASPPYEQYF	TGTGCCAGCAGCGCAAGCCCCCCATACGAGCAGTACTTC
TRBJ1-1	TRBV7-2	-	TRBD1	CASGGGPEAFF	TGTGCCAGCGGAGGGGGCCCTGAAGCTTTCTTT
TRBJ1-1	TRBV29-1	-	-	CSVEGRLQSGLTEAFF	TGCAGCGTTGAGGGCAGGCTTCAGTCAGGGCTCACTGAAGCTTTCTTT
TRBJ2-7	TRBV7-9	-	-	CASSSNLGGLYEQYF	TGTGCCAGCAGCTCCAACTTGGGGGGCCTCTACGAGCAGTACTTC
TRBJ2-2	TRBV9	-	-	CASSVMRTGELFF	TGTGCCAGCAGCGTGATGAGAACCGGGGAGCTGTTTTTT
TRBJ1-6	TRBV19	-	-	CASSIAGSESSPLHF	TGTGCCAGTAGTATAGCTGGGTCTGAGTCTTCACCCCTCCACTTT
TRBJ2-5	TRBV2	-	TRBD1	CASSARDRGRETQYF	TGTGCCAGCAGTGCCCGGGACAGGGGACGGGAGACCCAGTACTTC
TRBJ2-7	TRBV27	few	TRBD2	CASSLGGSHEQYF	TGTGCCAGCAGTTTGGGGGGGTCCCACGAGCAGTACTTC
TRBJ1-4	TRBV7-9	few	-	CASSLGGNEKLFF	TGTGCCAGCAGCTTGGGGGGGAATGAAAAACTGTTTTTT
TRBJ2-6	TRBV7-9	once	TRBD1	CASSFHRGPVSGANVFLTF	TGTGCCAGCAGCTTCCACAGGGGGCCAGTCTCTGGGGCCAACGTTTTCCTGACTTTC
TRBJ2-1	TRBV28	once	TRBD2	CASRMTSDNNEQFF	TGTGCCAGCAGAATGACTAGCGATAACAATGAGCAGTTCTTC
TRBJ1-5	TRBV7-2	-	-	CASSPNSAQPQHF	TGTGCCAGCAGCCCTAACTCGGCTCAGCCCCAGCATTTT
TRBJ2-2	TRBV4-1	-	TRBD2	CASSQVRLAVGGELFF	TGCGCCAGCAGCCAAGTACGGCTAGCGGTAGGCGGGGAGCTGTTTTTT
TRBJ2-3	TRBV27	-	TRBD1	CASSSSGQGPTQYF	TGTGCCAGCAGTTCTTCAGGACAGGGTCCTACGCAGTATTTT
TRBJ2-7	TRBV29-1	-	-	CSVEADYTYEQYF	TGCAGCGTTGAGGCCGACTACACCTACGAGCAGTACTTC
TRBJ2-5	TRBV12-3/TRBV12-4	-	TRBD2	CASSTWSPGRGIETQYF	TGTGCCAGCAGTACCTGGAGCCCCGGGAGGGGGATAGAGACCCAGTACTTC
TRBJ1-2	TRBV19	-	-	CASSPARDGYTF	TGTGCCAGTAGCCCCGCACGGGATGGCTACACCTTC
TRBJ2-2	TRBV4-3	-	-	CASSQVMEHTGELFF	TGCGCCAGCAGCCAAGTGATGGAACACACCGGGGAGCTGTTTTTT
TRBJ2-1	TRBV11-2	-	-	CASSHPLDGGFTVSSYNEQFF	TGTGCCAGCAGCCACCCCCTCGATGGGGGATTCACAGTTAGCTCCTACAATGAGCAGTTCTTC
TRBJ2-1	TRBV7-3	-	-	CASSLVAGPSSYNEQFF	TGTGCCAGCAGCTTAGTGGCGGGGCCAAGCTCCTACAATGAGCAGTTCTTC
TRBJ1-2	TRBV7-8	-	-	CASSGGGPDGYTF	TGTGCCAGCAGCGGAGGGGGGCCGGATGGCTACACCTTC
TRBJ2-7	TRBV12-3/TRBV12-4	-	-	CASSNNRAPYEQYF	TGTGCCAGCAGTAACAACAGGGCGCCCTACGAGCAGTACTTC
TRBJ1-1	TRBV13	-	-	CASSIRGQYYTEAFF	TGTGCCAGCAGCATCCGGGGCCAGTATTACACTGAAGCTTTCTTT
TRBJ1-1	TRBV30	once	TRBD1	CAWSTTDRPNTEAFF	TGTGCCTGGAGTACGACGGACAGGCCGAACACTGAAGCTTTCTTT
TRBJ2-3	TRBV7-9	-	-	CASNPYTDTQYF	TGTGCCAGCAACCCCTACACAGATACGCAGTATTTT
TRBJ2-7	TRBV2	-	TRBD1	CASRDRGNYEQYF	TGTGCCAGCAGGGACAGGGGAAATTACGAGCAGTACTTC
TRBJ2-1	TRBV5-1	-	-	CASLPRGGSEHNEQFF	TGCGCCAGCCTACCCCGGGGTGGGAGCGAGCACAATGAGCAGTTCTTC
TRBJ1-1	TRBV5-8	-	-	CASSFSGFTEAFF	TGTGCCAGCAGCTTCTCAGGGTTTACTGAAGCTTTCTTT
TRBJ2-3	TRBV9	-	TRBD2	CASSVGRGEYTDTQYF	TGTGCCAGCAGCGTAGGACGGGGGGAATACACAGATACGCAGTATTTT
TRBJ2-3	TRBV11-1	-	TRBD2	CASSPILAGGRTPDTDTQYF	TGTGCCAGCAGCCCGATATTAGCGGGGGGGCGGACTCCCGACACAGATACGCAGTATTTT
TRBJ2-5	TRBV15	-	TRBD2	CATSSTTSGPSGTLQETQYF	TGTGCCACCAGCAGTACCACCTCAGGCCCTAGCGGTACCCTCCAAGAGACCCAGTACTTC